This T cell receptor beta chain was captured by sequencing in a study of cytomegalovirus exposure and HLA in healthy donors. The study, taken as a whole, reports: Common viral pathogens seemed, in a later analysis, to connect with several of the most significant clusters.

V dropped 1 base and J dropped 3 bases, with 14 bases sitting between them. CDR3 size: 17 residues. CDR1 SGHRS and CDR2 YFSETQ come from the germline V gene. PCR involved 60 Vbeta and 13 Jbeta primers. Only in-frame clones appear in the TCRdb table, and some are missing; sequencing was by immunoSEQ multiplex PCR. The sample shows around 130,000 clones, about two thirds of them seen only once. A note on this clone: Antigen: not known.

The receptor comes from a woman aged 55-69 years in good health and CMV-seropositive. Sequenced sample: PBMCs. The genes are TRBV5-1 and TRBJ1-6; unclear D gene. The DNA for the CDR3 is TGCGCCAGCAGCTTGTTAGAGGGAAGAAGCTATAATTCACCCCTCCACTTT. Its protein is CASSLLEGRSYNSPLHF.